A selection of T cell receptor beta chains follows, all from one sample in a study of metastatic and nonmetastatic thyroid tumors. TCRdb re-called the PCR reads via MiXCR. Here the sample spans 9,900 or so clones, 10% to 11% being singletons. The sample taken for sequencing was tumor tissue. The origin of the receptors is a female donor with papillary thyroid cancer or a benign thyroid nodule (not recorded which). Some clones in this sample may be carry-over from other donors' samples. CDR3s include the opening cysteine and the closing phenylalanine or tryptophan. Clone size appears in some rows only: once, few, many, or a class for an expanded clone.

j_call,v_call,clone_size,cdr3_aa
TRBJ2-1,TRBV19,-,CAVSIRAGGAVEQLF
TRBJ2-2,TRBV2,medium-sized,CASRLAGVFTGELFF
TRBJ1-4,TRBV5-1,-,CASSLGGGQGNEKLFF
TRBJ2-5,TRBV5-1,many,CATSYDGYVETQYF
TRBJ2-3,TRBV15,many,CATSRDPSTDTQYF
TRBJ2-7,TRBV7-8,many,CASSLPANRGPYEQYF
TRBJ1-6,TRBV7-9,many,CASSLVGGRYNSPLHF
TRBJ2-1,TRBV2,-,CASLIGAYNEQSF
TRBJ2-6,TRBV11-1,many,CASSYTGASGANVLTF
TRBJ1-3,TRBV10-3,many,CAVGQGSFSGNTIYF
TRBJ2-3,TRBV5-1,many,CASSRTANTQYF
TRBJ2-1,TRBV4-1,many,CASRPGTSGVYYNEQFF
TRBJ1-1,TRBV27,-,CASRPRGTGGTEAFF
TRBJ1-1,TRBV11-2,-,CASIQLRTGWNTEASF
TRBJ2-7,TRBV7-8,medium-sized,CASSLVGDGSYEQYF
TRBJ2-1,TRBV18,many,CASSPQRFNEQFF
TRBJ2-3,TRBV7-9,many,CASSLRGGLSTDTQYF
TRBJ2-2,TRBV7-3,many,CASSLAGGSGELFF
TRBJ2-2,TRBV11-1,many,CASSFRGGTGELFF
TRBJ1-2,TRBV4-1,many,CASSDRDGVYGYTF
TRBJ2-3,TRBV11-1,many,CASSFAGQSSTTHTDTQYF
TRBJ1-2,TRBV20-1,many,CSAPTGLGGYTF
TRBJ2-1,TRBV28,medium-sized,CASSRRGAAEQFF
TRBJ1-2,TRBV19,medium-sized,CASSIEFPGYGYTF
TRBJ1-6,TRBV11-3,many,CASSLDWNSPLHF
TRBJ2-2,TRBV6-2/TRBV6-3,few,CASSWLIDGPGDLFF
TRBJ2-2,TRBV11-2,-,CASSQTTGDTGELFF
TRBJ2-3,TRBV9,many,CASSVSFGSYTDTQYF
TRBJ2-7,TRBV4-1,many,CASSQDNAGNSYEQYF
TRBJ2-1,TRBV19,medium-sized,CASTSSGRGEQFF
TRBJ2-7,TRBV10-2,many,CASTKNTGDEQYF
TRBJ1-5,TRBV28,medium-sized,CASSPWTGEGNQPQHF
TRBJ2-5,TRBV12-3/TRBV12-4,few,CASLQAGGPQETQYF
TRBJ1-3,TRBV11-2,many,CASSLGSSGGNTIYF
TRBJ2-1,TRBV9,-,CSSSVEVGGPEFF
TRBJ1-1,TRBV11-3,many,CASSLTGGEAFF
TRBJ2-2,TRBV2,medium-sized,CAAGAEIGELFF
TRBJ2-7,TRBV10-1,-,CASSGGCGKGEQYF
TRBJ1-1,TRBV20-1,many,CSTNGPNSVTEAFF
TRBJ2-2,TRBV20-1,many,CSARDRGTGELFF
TRBJ2-1,TRBV24-1,-,CATSDRRGSGSGERFF
TRBJ2-6,TRBV27,medium-sized,CASSPQDRVSSGANVLTF
TRBJ2-1,TRBV19,medium-sized,CASKAGGSYNEQFF
TRBJ1-1,TRBV7-2,-,CASSLVGGEVGGAFF
TRBJ2-2,TRBV11-1,many,CASSPRAGGIGELFF
TRBJ1-3,TRBV6-1,medium-sized,CASSASSGNTIYF
TRBJ1-2,TRBV19,medium-sized,CASSIAGGEYGYTF
TRBJ2-5,TRBV28,many,CASSLDLQETQYF
TRBJ2-1,TRBV3-1,many,CASSPFRGGKNEQFF
TRBJ1-1,TRBV10-1,medium-sized,CASNSNPGGAFF
TRBJ2-3,TRBV19,-,CASRGSGRTFTDTQYF
TRBJ2-3,TRBV12-3/TRBV12-4,medium-sized,CASRTSISGSATQYF
TRBJ2-5,TRBV15,many,CATSTFGTQYF